Below, 29 T cell receptor beta chains from the same sample are listed, as sequenced in a study of T cells after yellow fever vaccination. TCRdb independently ran MiXCR on the 5' RACE reads; one entry per CDR3 protein. The table shows a few hundred thousand distinct CDR3 sequences, with 7% to 10% occurring only once. The sequences come from PBMCs, collected approximately 40 days after the first yellow fever vaccination. The receptor source for this set is a man aged 18 to 29 who received the YFV17D yellow fever vaccine.

The V and J genes are TRBV20-1 and TRBJ2-3; TRBD2 matches at 9 bases. V lost 2 bases, J lost 1 base, and 4 bases stayed unmatched. CDR3 size: 15 residues. Germline V lookup: CDR1 DFQATT, CDR2 SNEGSKA (reference sequence). CDR3 sequence reads: CSARPLAGRTDTQYF. The CDR3 DNA is TGCAGTGCTAGACCTCTAGCGGGGCGCACAGATACGCAGTATTTT.

The V gene is TRBV20-1, the J gene TRBJ2-3, with 7 nucleotides matching TRBD2. The CDR3 contains 15 residues. Germline CDR1 reads DFQATT; CDR2 reads SNEGSKA (reference sequence). Trimming at V came to 5 bases and at J to 2 bases, leaving 10 bases not matched to a gene. CDR3: CSAPRLAPLTDTQYF. CDR3 nucleotides: TGCAGTGCTCCCCGACTAGCCCCTCTCACAGATACGCAGTATTTT.

The chain uses TRBV4-3 and TRBJ2-1; D is perhaps TRBD2 (5 bases). With 5 bases removed from V and 8 bases from J, the gap between germline ends came to 22 bases. Germline CDR1 is LGHNA and CDR2 is YSLEER. This CDR3 comprises 16 residues. The CDR3 DNA follows: TGCGCCAGCAGCGTTAACGGGGATTTATTCCGAGATGAGCAGTTCTTC. It yields the protein CASSVNGDLFRDEQFF.

There are many counts of this clonotype. The chain recombines TRBV30 with TRBJ2-1; 7 bases align to TRBD2. V lost 0 bases to trimming and J lost 7 bases; unmatched junction nucleotides: 9. The length of the CDR3 is 15 residues. Looked up from germline, CDR1 is GTSNPN and CDR2 is SVGIG (reference sequence). CDR3 region: CAWSVPSGLGNEQFF. The CDR3 nucleotides are TGTGCCTGGAGTGTCCCTAGCGGACTGGGGAATGAGCAGTTCTTC.

The chain uses TRBV20-1 and TRBJ1-5, with 7 positions matching TRBD1. This CDR3 has 17 amino acids. After removal of 0 bases from V and 2 bases from J, the junction contained 10 bases not matched to a gene. CDR1 is DFQATT and CDR2 is SNEGSKA in the germline V gene (reference sequence). Here the CDR3 DNA reads TGCAGTGCTAGAGAGGGGGGAGGGGGCGTGGGCAATCAGCCCCAGCATTTT. Translating gives CSAREGGGGVGNQPQHF.

The chain recombines TRBV7-8 with TRBJ2-7, with unresolved D. Germline V lookup: CDR1 SGHVS, CDR2 FQNEAQ. V was clipped by 4 bases and J by 0 bases, with 7 bases between them. This CDR3 comprises 13 residues. Here the CDR3 reads CASSSLSSYEQYV. CDR3 nucleotides: TGTGCCAGCAGCTCCCTGAGCTCCTACGAGCAGTACGTC.

This clonotype was seen a handful of times. The chain has TRBV20-1 and TRBJ1-5; D remains unclear. The CDR3 loop spans 16 amino acids. The germline V and J ends were trimmed by 2 bases and 0 bases, with 14 bases remaining between them. Germline V gene data show CDR1 as DFQATT and CDR2 as SNEGSKA (reference sequence). CDR3 in DNA: TGCAGTGCTAGATCCGGGGTGGAGTATAGCAATCAGCCCCAGCATTTT. Protein: CSARSGVEYSNQPQHF.

This chain connects TRBV20-1 to TRBJ1-1; 8 bases are a match to TRBD1. This CDR3 contains 15 residues. Trimming took 3 bases from V and 1 from J; bases not matched to a gene: 7. Germline V gene data show CDR1 as DFQATT and CDR2 as SNEGSKA (reference sequence). In DNA, the CDR3 is TGCAGTGCTAGGGGGCGGACAGGGACGAACACTGAAGCTTTCTTT. Protein sequence: CSARGRTGTNTEAFF.

V and J are TRBV11-2 and TRBJ2-2; TRBD2 might be the D (6 bases). CDR1 is SGHAT, CDR2 FQNNGV, per germline. The V end was cut by 0 bases, the J end by 6 bases, with 8 bases between. The length of the CDR3 is 14 residues. The CDR3, as DNA: TGTGCCAGCAGCTTAGAACCGGGGGCCGGGGAGCTGTTTTTT. It encodes CASSLEPGAGELFF.

The chain uses TRBV20-1 and TRBJ2-1; D gene uncertain. Trimming removed 4 bases at V and 0 bases at J, with 13 bases between. Germline V gene sequence: CDR1 DFQATT, CDR2 SNEGSKA (reference sequence). The length of the CDR3 is 15 residues. In DNA, the CDR3 is TGCAGTGCTACCCGGACGTCCGGCTCCTACAATGAGCAGTTCTTC. Its protein product is CSATRTSGSYNEQFF.

This clonotype was observed a handful of times. This CDR3 reads CASSLGPPRGQATNEKLFF. CDR3 DNA: TGTGCCAGCAGCTTAGGCCCGCCGAGGGGGCAGGCAACTAATGAAAAACTGTTTTTT. The rearrangement uses TRBV11-1 and TRBJ1-4; 7 nucleotides align to TRBD1. Germline values: CDR1 SGHAT, CDR2 FQDESV (reference sequence). The junction had 11 bases not matched to a gene; V was cut back by 1 base and J by 0 bases. The CDR3 is 19 residues long.

The chain recombines TRBV7-2 with TRBJ2-7, with D possibly TRBD1 on 6 matching bases. V lost 2 bases and J 6 bases, leaving 17 bases between the germline ends. Per the germline V gene, CDR1 is SGHTA and CDR2 is FQGNSA. The CDR3 totals 15 residues. The DNA of the CDR3 is TGTGCCAGCAGCTTAAGCACAGACAAAGGGGGCGAGCAGTACTTC. This encodes CASSLSTDKGGEQYF.

This clonotype has more than one count but fewer than ten. The genes are TRBV7-2 and TRBJ2-3; D gene unclear. There are 13 residues in the CDR3. The ends were cut back, 6 bases at V and 2 bases at J, with 9 bases in the middle. The germline V gene has CDR1 SGHTA and CDR2 FQGNSA. CDR3 DNA: TGTGCCAGCAGTCCACAAGTCACAGATACGCAGTATTTT. Its translation: CASSPQVTDTQYF.

The chain couples TRBV4-3 to TRBJ2-2, with D unresolved. Trimming left V 1 base short and J 3 bases short, with 18 bases between. Germline loops: CDR1 LGHNA, CDR2 YSLEER. The CDR3 is 18 residues long. CDR3 sequence: CASSQVVARPRYTGELFF. The CDR3 bases are TGCGCCAGCAGCCAAGTTGTTGCCAGACCAAGGTACACCGGGGAGCTGTTTTTT.

The CDR3 DNA is TGTGCCAGCAGGGTCGGCAGGGCCTACGAGCAGTACTTC. This translates into CASRVGRAYEQYF. This chain links TRBV28 with TRBJ2-7, with D possibly being TRBD1 (5 bases). From germline, CDR1 is MDHEN and CDR2 SYDVKM. V dropped 6 bases and J dropped 2 bases, with 11 bases sitting between them. This CDR3 region has 13 residues.

This clonotype was detected only a few times. The J gene is TRBJ1-3, the V gene TRBV29-1; 8 bases are a match to TRBD1. CDR1 SQVTM and CDR2 ANQGSEA come from the germline V gene. Unmatched junction bases numbered 4, after V lost 6 bases and J lost 0 bases. This CDR3 contains 14 residues. CDR3 sequence reads: CSVAGGHSGNTIYF. The CDR3, as DNA: TGCAGCGTGGCAGGGGGCCACTCTGGAAACACCATATATTTT.

This clonotype was found a few times. The chain uses TRBV15 and TRBJ2-1, with 10 bases aligning to TRBD1. The CDR3 runs 14 residues. V gave up 5 bases and J gave up 8 bases; unmatched junction bases: 6. The germline gives CDR1 LNHNV, CDR2 YYDKDF (reference sequence). The CDR3 DNA reads as TGTGCCACCAGCCCCGGGACAGGGGCCCATGAGCAGTTCTTC. Translated, it gives CATSPGTGAHEQFF.

The rearrangement links TRBV7-2 to TRBJ2-3; 9 bases map to TRBD1. CDR1 SGHTA and CDR2 FQGNSA come from the germline V gene. The CDR3 sequence is 15 residues long. The trim removed 5 bases at V and 6 bases at J, leaving 9 bases unmatched. The CDR3 loop reads CASSSYRGQWDTQYF. CDR3 in DNA: TGTGCCAGCAGCAGCTACAGGGGGCAGTGGGATACGCAGTATTTT.

Only a few counts were recorded for this clonotype. This sequence joins TRBV5-4 and TRBJ1-1; D call uncertain. This CDR3 has 15 amino acids. Trimming cost V 0 bases and J 1 base, with 10 bases left between them. CDR1 and CDR2 (germline): SGHNT, YYREEE (reference sequence). CDR3 sequence: CASSLARAGNTEAFF. The DNA for the CDR3 is TGTGCCAGCAGCTTGGCCCGGGCGGGGAACACTGAAGCTTTCTTT.

J is TRBJ2-1 and V is TRBV7-3, with no clear D. The V gene's germline CDR1 is SGHTA and CDR2 FQGTGA. The V gene lost 1 base and the J gene lost 0 bases, with 7 bases spanning the gap. CDR3 length: 15 residues. The CDR3 sequence is CASSLMVSSYNEQFF. CDR3 nucleotide sequence: TGTGCCAGCAGCTTAATGGTCAGCTCCTACAATGAGCAGTTCTTC.

Only a few counts were recorded for this clonotype. The chain recombines TRBV11-2 with TRBJ2-5, with 10 positions matching TRBD2. CDR3 length: 16 residues. The ends lost 6 bases at V and 2 bases at J; junction bases unmatched: 9. The germline CDR1 and CDR2 sequences are SGHAT and FQNNGV. CDR3 DNA sequence: TGTGCCAGCAGATCGCCTAGCGGGGGCGTACAAGAGACCCAGTACTTC. Protein sequence: CASRSPSGGVQETQYF.

This clonotype was observed a handful of times. The chain recombines TRBV19 with TRBJ1-1; maybe TRBD1 (5 bases). Germline loops: CDR1 LNHDA, CDR2 SQIVND (reference sequence). The length of the CDR3 is 12 residues. Trimming took 9 bases from V and 4 from J, leaving 12 bases between them. The CDR3 region is CARLKGSTEAFF. The CDR3 DNA reads TGTGCCAGGTTAAAGGGGAGCACTGAAGCTTTCTTT.

V usage is TRBV7-2 and J usage is TRBJ2-3; weak D call: TRBD2 (5 bases). This CDR3 spans 12 amino acids. Germline-derived CDR1 and CDR2 are SGHTA and FQGNSA. V was pared by 8 bases and J by 4 bases, with 10 bases between. The CDR3: CASGGYADTQYF. The CDR3, as DNA: TGTGCCAGCGGCGGGTACGCAGATACGCAGTATTTT.

The rearrangement joins TRBV28 to TRBJ2-5, with TRBD1 as a possible D gene (6 bases). CDR1 and CDR2 (germline): MDHEN, SYDVKM. The CDR3 is 15 residues long. The germline V and J ends were trimmed by 2 bases and 7 bases, with 17 bases remaining between them. The CDR3 sequence is CASSLGQGQRATQYF. CDR3 DNA: TGTGCCAGCAGTTTAGGGCAGGGGCAGAGGGCGACCCAGTACTTC.

The chain recombines TRBV29-1 with TRBJ1-2; tentatively, D is TRBD1 (5 bases). The CDR3 has 13 residues. The V gene's germline CDR1 is SQVTM and CDR2 ANQGSEA. V was pared by 6 bases and J by 5 bases, with 16 bases between. The CDR3 sequence: CSVSPGPKYGYTF. CDR3 nucleotides: TGCAGCGTATCTCCGGGACCGAAATATGGCTACACCTTC.

This clonotype was recorded many times. The chain joins TRBV5-1 to TRBJ2-2; no definite D call. This CDR3 has 14 amino acids. Germline V gene data show CDR1 as SGHRS and CDR2 as YFSETQ. Trimming took 0 bases from V and 1 from J, leaving 4 bases between them. This CDR3 reads CASSLEGNTGELFF. The CDR3 DNA is TGCGCCAGCAGCTTGGAGGGGAACACCGGGGAGCTGTTTTTT. The entire variable domain, with the rest obtained from reference TRBV5-1 and TRBJ2-2, is as follows: KAGVTQTPRYLIKTRGQQVTLSCSPISGHRSVSWYQQTPGQGLQFLFEYFSETQRNKGNFPGRFSGRQFSNSRSEMNVSTLELGDSALYLCASSLEGNTGELFFGEGSRLTVL.

This clonotype showed up just a few times. V gene TRBV11-2 combines with J gene TRBJ1-1; the D gene is possibly TRBD1 (6 bases). CDR1 is SGHAT and CDR2 is FQNNGV in the germline V gene. Between the trimmed V and J ends, which lost 4 bases and 0 bases, there was a span of 21 bases. The CDR3 length is 18 residues. The CDR3 nucleotides are TGTGCCAGCAGCTATTACCTTGGGGGCGACTCGATGAACACTGAAGCTTTCTTT. Its protein is CASSYYLGGDSMNTEAFF.

This chain uses TRBV18 with TRBJ2-3, with D maybe TRBD1 (5 bases). This CDR3 has 15 residues. Germline CDR1 KGHSH, CDR2 LQKENI. Trimming cost V 3 bases and J 3 bases, with 13 bases left between them. The CDR3 loop is CASSPTAGWTDTQYF. For the CDR3, the DNA is TGTGCCAGCTCACCGACGGCAGGGTGGACAGATACGCAGTATTTT.

This clonotype was counted a few times. The gene calls are TRBV12-3 or TRBV12-4 and TRBJ1-2; perhaps TRBD1 as D (5 bases). V was trimmed by 3 bases and J by 8 bases, leaving 10 bases between them. This CDR3 is 12 amino acids long. For the CDR3, the DNA is TGTGCCAGCAGTTTGACAGCTAAGGGCTACACCTTC. It encodes CASSLTAKGYTF.